The 8 T cell receptor beta chains in this list originate from one sample, sequenced in a study of technical replicates of blood from a handful of donors. Measured with immunoSEQ multiplex PCR; TCRdb has only the in-frame clones, and not every one. Of nearly 70,000 clones listed, just over 90% are singletons. Sequencing was performed on PBMCs. These receptors originate from a human donor in good health. Some clones in this sample may be carry-over from other donors' samples.

This chain joins TRBV10-3 and TRBJ2-7, with 10 bases aligning to TRBD2. With 3 bases clipped from V and 6 bases from J, the junction kept 8 bases outside the gene matches. CDR3 length: 15 residues. CDR1 ENHRY and CDR2 SYGVKD come from the germline V gene. The CDR3 sequence is CAISERTSGIGEQYF. DNA for the CDR3: TGTGCCATCAGTGAACGAACTAGCGGGATAGGCGAGCAGTACTTC.

The chain has TRBV7-2 and TRBJ1-1; 10 bases agree with TRBD1. The CDR3 has 15 residues. Trimming cost V 0 bases and J 6 bases; bases outside gene matches: 4. Germline V gene lookup returns CDR1 SGHTA and CDR2 FQGNSA. CDR3 residues: CASSLAGTGVSEAFF. The CDR3 DNA reads TGTGCCAGCAGCTTAGCCGGGACAGGGGTGTCTGAAGCTTTCTTT.

V usage is TRBV7-2 and J usage is TRBJ2-1, with 9 bases aligning to TRBD1. CDR1 and CDR2 (germline): SGHTA, FQGNSA. The junction had 11 bases not matched to a gene; V was cut back by 4 bases and J by 13 bases. The CDR3 loop spans 14 amino acids. The CDR3 loop reads CASSSPGTGRTQFF. In DNA form, the CDR3 reads TGTGCCAGCAGCTCCCCTGGGACAGGGCGTACTCAGTTCTTC.

The rearrangement uses TRBV4-2 and TRBJ2-1; 15 bases match TRBD2. Unmatched junction bases numbered 4, after V lost 1 base and J lost 3 bases. Germline lookup yields CDR1 LGHNA and CDR2 YNFKEQ. The CDR3 has 18 amino acids. The CDR3 nucleotides are TGTGCCAGCAGCCAAGGGACTAGCGGGGGGGCCGTCTACAATGAGCAGTTCTTC. It codes for CASSQGTSGGAVYNEQFF.

The rearrangement links TRBV7-2 to TRBJ1-1, with TRBD1 matching 7 bases. CDR3 length: 13 amino acids. Germline V gene sequence: CDR1 SGHTA, CDR2 FQGNSA. V shed 6 bases, J shed 1 base, and the junction held 2 bases outside the gene matches. This CDR3 is CASRRDRNTEAFF. For the CDR3, the DNA is TGTGCCAGCAGAAGGGACAGGAACACTGAAGCTTTCTTT.

CDR3 loop: CASSSLQGLQTQYF. The CDR3 DNA sequence: TGTGCCAGCAGCTCTCTACAGGGGCTACAGACCCAGTACTTC. The chain couples TRBV11-2 to TRBJ2-5, with 7 bases aligning to TRBD1. Germline CDR1 is SGHAT and CDR2 is FQNNGV. Trimming at V came to 4 bases and at J to 6 bases, leaving 8 bases not matched to a gene. This CDR3 comprises 14 residues.

V gene TRBV12-5 combines with J gene TRBJ1-1; perhaps TRBD1 as D (6 bases). V lost 0 bases and J lost 5, with 13 bases in between. The CDR3 length is 15 residues. The germline gives CDR1 LGHNT, CDR2 FRNRAP. In DNA form, the CDR3 reads TGTGCTAGTGGTTTGGTACGAAAGGGGGGGACTGAAGCTTTCTTT. Its translation is CASGLVRKGGTEAFF.

This rearrangement joins TRBV19 to TRBJ1-5, with D perhaps TRBD1 (6 bases). Per germline, CDR1 LNHDA and CDR2 SQIVND (reference sequence). CDR3 length: 15 residues. V was cut by 6 bases and J by 5 bases, with 17 bases left in between. The CDR3 sequence is CASRGDTGGYQPQHF. The CDR3 DNA reads as TGTGCCAGTAGGGGGGACACAGGCGGATATCAGCCCCAGCATTTT.